These T cell receptor beta chains were read from a single sample in a study of PD-1 blockade in classical Hodgkin lymphoma. Assay used: immunoSEQ multiplex PCR; TCRdb lists only in-frame clones, some missing. The sample yields roughly 56,000 clones, 88% seen once. The sequences come from peripheral blood mononuclear cells (PBMCs), collected before the second cycle of nivolumab. The origin of the receptors is a human donor with classical Hodgkin lymphoma. The CDR3 runs from the conserved cysteine through the conserved F or W. Fields, in order: clone size, D gene, V gene, J gene, CDR3 protein, CDR3 DNA. The D gene is left open where the match is weak. The size entry is marked missing in some rows and otherwise reads once, few, many or a size class.

.	.	TRBV7-6	TRBJ1-5	CASSLAGGGRPQHF	TGTGCCAGCAGCTTAGCGGGTGGGGGCCGGCCCCAGCATTTT
.	TRBD2	TRBV7-9	TRBJ2-3	CASRISGGRGTQYF	TGTGCCAGCAGGATAAGCGGGGGGCGGGGTACGCAGTATTTT
.	TRBD1	TRBV28	TRBJ2-5	CASSLLPGQGGETQYF	TGTGCCAGCAGTCTCCTACCGGGACAGGGAGGGGAGACCCAGTACTTC
.	TRBD2	TRBV9	TRBJ2-1	CASSVVRAGSSYNEQFF	TGTGCCAGCAGCGTAGTCCGAGCGGGGAGCTCCTACAATGAGCAGTTCTTC
.	.	TRBV5-1	TRBJ2-5	CASRHTLQETQYF	TGCGCCAGCAGACACACGCTGCAAGAGACCCAGTACTTC
.	.	TRBV6-5	TRBJ2-5	CASSRPLRGHETQYF	TGTGCCAGCAGTCGCCCCCTCCGGGGCCACGAGACCCAGTACTTC
.	.	TRBV14	TRBJ1-3	CASSHPRASGNTIYF	TGTGCCAGCAGCCACCCAAGGGCCTCTGGAAACACCATATATTTT
.	.	TRBV9	TRBJ2-2	CASSPRSVAGELFF	TGTGCCAGCAGCCCCCGTAGCGTGGCCGGGGAGCTGTTTTTT
.	.	TRBV5-1	TRBJ1-4	CASSLTGTIYEKLFF	TGCGCCAGCAGCTTGACCGGGACAATTTATGAAAAACTGTTTTTT
.	.	TRBV19	TRBJ1-1	CASQSQGKAFF	TGTGCCAGCCAGAGCCAGGGGAAGGCTTTCTTT
.	TRBD1	TRBV7-9	TRBJ2-7	CASNPGTGTYEQYF	TGTGCCAGCAACCCCGGGACAGGGACCTACGAGCAGTACTTC
.	TRBD1	TRBV5-5	TRBJ1-4	CASSLGTGNEKLFF	TGTGCCAGCAGCTTGGGGACAGGGAATGAAAAACTGTTTTTT
.	TRBD1	TRBV15	TRBJ1-5	CATSRETGSSQPQHF	TGTGCCACCAGCAGGGAGACAGGGTCCAGTCAGCCCCAGCATTTT
.	TRBD1	TRBV5-1	TRBJ2-2	CASSSRQGNTGELFF	TGCGCCAGCAGCTCCCGACAGGGAAACACCGGGGAGCTGTTTTTT
.	.	TRBV5-1	TRBJ2-3	CASSLAFGIAGDTQYF	TGCGCCAGCAGCTTGGCCTTCGGGATAGCAGGAGATACGCAGTATTTT
.	.	TRBV9	TRBJ2-2	CASSVEDLNTGELFF	TGTGCCAGCAGCGTAGAGGACTTGAACACCGGGGAGCTGTTTTTT
once	.	TRBV19	TRBJ2-3	CASSTIADLLDTQYF	TGTGCCAGTAGTACAATTGCGGACCTGCTAGATACGCAGTATTTT
once	TRBD2	TRBV5-1	TRBJ2-5	CASSYFGLAGAQRETQYF	TGCGCCAGCAGCTACTTCGGACTAGCGGGGGCTCAGAGAGAGACCCAGTACTTC
.	TRBD2	TRBV18	TRBJ2-3	CASSPISGGADTQYF	TGTGCCAGCTCACCAATTAGCGGGGGGGCAGATACGCAGTATTTT
.	.	TRBV10-1	TRBJ2-3	CASSVGTAVSDTQYF	TGCGCCAGCAGCGTGGGGACGGCGGTGTCAGATACGCAGTATTTT
.	.	TRBV28	TRBJ1-1	CASSLSSRGGLEAFF	TGTGCCAGCAGTTTATCCTCCCGAGGGGGGCTTGAAGCTTTCTTT
.	.	TRBV5-1	TRBJ1-5	CASSLLGLSNQPQHF	TGCGCCAGCAGCTTGTTAGGGTTGAGCAATCAGCCCCAGCATTTT
.	.	TRBV7-9	TRBJ1-1	CASSLEAGGAEAFF	TGTGCCAGCAGCTTAGAAGCGGGGGGCGCTGAAGCTTTCTTT
few	.	TRBV2	TRBJ2-6	CASSTRSGTGANVLTF	TGTGCCAGCAGTACTAGGTCAGGGACTGGGGCCAACGTCCTGACTTTC
.	TRBD2	TRBV29-1	TRBJ2-3	CSVPGLAGTDTQYF	TGCAGCGTCCCGGGACTAGCGGGGACAGATACGCAGTATTTT
few	.	TRBV6-5	TRBJ1-6	CASSYSRGSGSPLHF	TGTGCCAGCAGTTACTCGAGAGGGTCGGGTTCACCCCTCCACTTT
.	.	TRBV5-1	TRBJ2-2	CASSWGTSPNTGELFF	TGCGCCAGCAGCTGGGGGACTTCCCCGAACACCGGGGAGCTGTTTTTT
.	TRBD2	TRBV4-2	TRBJ2-7	CASSHDLAGESYEQYF	TGTGCCAGCAGCCACGACCTAGCGGGGGAGTCCTACGAGCAGTACTTC
.	.	TRBV6-4	TRBJ2-1	CASSGPSVLNYNEQFF	TGTGCCAGCAGTGGCCCTAGCGTTCTGAATTACAATGAGCAGTTCTTC
.	TRBD1	TRBV7-9	TRBJ2-2	CARANGTVTGELFF	TGTGCCAGAGCAAATGGGACAGTCACCGGGGAGCTGTTTTTT
.	.	TRBV19	TRBJ2-3	CASSIGGTSTDTQYF	TGTGCCAGTAGTATAGGGGGGACGAGCACAGATACGCAGTATTTT
once	.	TRBV10-2	TRBJ1-2	CASSEWGNGNGYTF	TGCGCCAGCAGTGAGTGGGGCAACGGTAATGGCTACACCTTC
few	TRBD2	TRBV30	TRBJ2-7	CAWRQGGSYEQYF	TGTGCCTGGCGGCAGGGAGGGTCCTACGAGCAGTACTTC
.	.	TRBV6-1	TRBJ2-7	CASSEEHSYEQYF	TGTGCCAGCAGTGAAGAACACAGCTACGAGCAGTACTTC
.	TRBD1	TRBV5-1	TRBJ2-3	CASSLVPGGQDTQYF	TGCGCCAGCAGCTTGGTTCCAGGGGGTCAAGATACGCAGTATTTT
.	.	TRBV5-1	TRBJ2-7	CASSLVGHTYEQYF	TGCGCCAGCAGCTTGGTGGGACATACTTACGAGCAGTACTTC
once	TRBD1	TRBV6-1	TRBJ2-7	CASSGPGQGPYEQYF	TGTGCCAGCAGTGGGCCGGGACAGGGGCCCTACGAGCAGTACTTC
.	.	TRBV9	TRBJ1-2	CASSVGTSAGYTF	TGTGCCAGCAGCGTAGGAACGTCCGCCGGCTACACCTTC
medium-sized	TRBD1	TRBV5-1	TRBJ1-1	CASSPTGDTEAFF	TGCGCCAGCAGCCCGACAGGGGACACTGAAGCTTTCTTT
.	.	TRBV5-1	TRBJ2-1	CASRLGGEQFF	TGCGCCAGTCGATTGGGTGGTGAGCAGTTCTTC
few	.	TRBV19	TRBJ1-1	CASALVGGQGQGNTEAFF	TGTGCCAGTGCCCTGGTGGGAGGTCAGGGGCAGGGGAACACTGAAGCTTTCTTT
.	.	TRBV19	TRBJ1-1	CASKAGMNTEAFF	TGTGCCAGTAAGGCAGGGATGAACACTGAAGCTTTCTTT
.	.	TRBV5-1	TRBJ1-1	CASSMGGNTEAFF	TGCGCCAGCAGCATGGGGGGGAACACTGAAGCTTTCTTT
.	.	TRBV18	TRBJ2-7	CASSPLLETYEQYF	TGTGCCAGCTCACCACTCCTGGAGACCTACGAGCAGTACTTC
.	TRBD1	TRBV7-9	TRBJ2-2	CASSTDRAPRTGELFF	TGTGCCAGCAGCACCGACAGGGCTCCCCGCACCGGGGAGCTGTTTTTT
.	.	TRBV27	TRBJ2-2	CASSFLAGLTAGELFF	.